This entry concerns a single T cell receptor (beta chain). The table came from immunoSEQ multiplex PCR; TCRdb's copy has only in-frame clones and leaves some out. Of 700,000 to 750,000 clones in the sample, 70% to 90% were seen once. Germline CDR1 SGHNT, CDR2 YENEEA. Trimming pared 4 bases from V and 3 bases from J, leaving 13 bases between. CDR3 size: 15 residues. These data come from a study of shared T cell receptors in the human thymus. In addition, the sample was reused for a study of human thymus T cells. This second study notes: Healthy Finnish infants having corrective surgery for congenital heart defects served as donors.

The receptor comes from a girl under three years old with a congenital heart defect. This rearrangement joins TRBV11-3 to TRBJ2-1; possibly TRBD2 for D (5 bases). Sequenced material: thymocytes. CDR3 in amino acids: CASSSPRGVYNEQFF. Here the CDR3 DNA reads TGTGCCAGCAGCTCACCCCGGGGAGTCTACAATGAGCAGTTCTTC.